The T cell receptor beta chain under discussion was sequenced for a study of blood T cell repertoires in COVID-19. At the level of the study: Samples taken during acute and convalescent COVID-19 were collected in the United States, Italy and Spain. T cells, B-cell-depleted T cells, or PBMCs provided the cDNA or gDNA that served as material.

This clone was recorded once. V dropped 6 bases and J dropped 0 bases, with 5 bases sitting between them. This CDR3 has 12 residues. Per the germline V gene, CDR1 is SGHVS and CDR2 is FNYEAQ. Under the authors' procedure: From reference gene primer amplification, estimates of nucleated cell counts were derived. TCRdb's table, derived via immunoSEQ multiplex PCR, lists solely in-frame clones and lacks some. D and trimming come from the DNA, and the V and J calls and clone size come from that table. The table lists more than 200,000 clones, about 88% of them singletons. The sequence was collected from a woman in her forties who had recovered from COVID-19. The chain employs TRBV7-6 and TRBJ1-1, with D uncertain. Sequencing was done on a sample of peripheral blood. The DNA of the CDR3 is TGTGCCAGCAGTCCTTTGAACACTGAAGCTTTCTTT. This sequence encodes CASSPLNTEAFF.